The next 29 T cell receptor beta chains were all read from a single sample in a study of cytomegalovirus exposure and HLA in healthy donors (dated by TCRdb to 2016 to 2017). The library was made by the immunoSEQ multiplex PCR assay. The multiplex PCR relied on a mix of 60 forward primers for TCR Vbeta segments and 13 reverse primers for TCR Jbeta segments. In TCRdb, the immuneACCESS table is reduced to in-frame sequences with V and J assigned. These tables do not hold every clone; where another copy was compared, an unresolved V gene accounts for under half, and the others remain unexplained. The sample table records more than 100,000 clones; more than 70% of these occur just once. 0.24% of the sample goes to the ten largest clones. Specimen: PBMCs. These receptors were taken from a man aged 45-65 years in good health and CMV-seronegative.

This sequence joins TRBV12-5 and TRBJ2-2, with D possibly matching TRBD2 (5 bases). The CDR3 sequence is 15 residues long. The germline CDR1 and CDR2 sequences are LGHNT and FRNRAP. V dropped 3 bases and J dropped 0 bases, with 8 bases sitting between them. CDR3 sequence: CASGLGLPNTGELFF. The CDR3, as DNA: TGTGCTAGTGGTTTAGGACTCCCGAACACCGGGGAGCTGTTTTTT.

V and J are TRBV10-3 and TRBJ1-4; 10 positions match TRBD1. Germline lookup yields CDR1 ENHRY and CDR2 SYGVKD. There are 15 residues in the CDR3. The V gene end was trimmed by 8 bases and the J gene end by 6 bases; junction bases not matched to a gene: 9. The CDR3 coding sequence is TGTGCCATCGGGACTGGCGGGACAGGGGATGAAAAACTGTTTTTT. As protein: CAIGTGGTGDEKLFF.

The genes are TRBV6-5 and TRBJ2-3; perhaps TRBD2 as D (5 bases). Germline-derived CDR1 and CDR2 are MNHEY and SVGAGI. V gave up 5 bases and J gave up 7 bases, with 19 bases separating them. This CDR3 region has 15 residues. CDR3: CASSPLVAPPNTQYF. In nucleotides, the CDR3 is TGTGCCAGCAGTCCCTTGGTAGCGCCCCCGAATACGCAGTATTTT.

The genes are TRBV4-3 and TRBJ2-7; 9 bases are a match to TRBD1. With V trimmed by 0 bases and J by 5 bases, 5 bases remained unmatched. Germline V CDR1 and CDR2: LGHNA, YSLEER. This CDR3 is 15 amino acids long. The CDR3, as DNA: TGCGCCAGCAGCCAAGAGGACAGGGGAGGACACGAGCAGTACTTC. Translated, it gives CASSQEDRGGHEQYF.

The rearrangement joins TRBV19 to TRBJ2-7; D may be TRBD2 (6 bases). CDR3 length: 13 amino acids. Germline-derived CDR1 and CDR2 are LNHDA and SQIVND (reference sequence). V was clipped by 0 bases and J by 6 bases, with 9 bases between them. The CDR3 nucleotides are TGTGCCAGTAGTATAGAGCGGGGTCGCGAGCAGTACTTC. Its translation is CASSIERGREQYF.

The rearrangement uses TRBV21-1 and TRBJ2-1; the table's D call TRBD2 went unverified against the DNA. TRBV21-1 has pseudogene status. This CDR3 has 16 amino acids. CDR3 sequence reads: CASKGATTGEAKEQFF. The CDR3 DNA follows: TGTGCCAGCAAAGGGGCTACGACGGGAGAGGCAAAGGAGCAGTTCTTC.

This CDR3 is CASSGGLAAGNGEQYF. DNA for the CDR3: TGTGCCAGCAGTGGGGGGCTAGCGGCGGGAAATGGCGAGCAGTACTTC. The V call is TRBV2, the J call TRBJ2-7; TRBD2 is a possible D gene (7 bases). Trimming stripped 4 bases from V and 6 bases from J, with 22 bases between. CDR3 length equals 16 residues. Germline V gene data show CDR1 as SNHLY and CDR2 as FYNNEI.

The chain combines TRBV15 with TRBJ2-4, with D hard to call. The CDR3 extends over 12 amino acids. In germline, CDR1 is LNHNV, CDR2 YYDKDF (reference sequence). The V and J ends lost 1 base and 8 bases respectively, with 6 bases between them. The CDR3 DNA is TGTGCCACCAGCAGAGTTACGGACATTCAGTACTTC. This encodes CATSRVTDIQYF.

The J gene is TRBJ2-7, the V gene TRBV19; tentatively, D is TRBD1 (6 bases). The germline V gene encodes CDR1 LNHDA and CDR2 SQIVND (reference sequence). The CDR3 loop spans 14 amino acids. V was pared by 6 bases and J by 3 bases, with 15 bases between. The CDR3, as DNA: TGTGCCAGTAGGGAGACAGGAACTATCTACGAGCAGTACTTC. It codes for CASRETGTIYEQYF.

V is TRBV28 and J is TRBJ2-3; TRBD1 matches at 8 bases. The CDR3 sequence is 17 residues long. Per germline, CDR1 MDHEN and CDR2 SYDVKM. V was pared by 6 bases and J by 7 bases, with 18 bases of the junction left unmatched. CDR3 in amino acids: CASRKGRGPTRGHTQYF. CDR3 DNA: TGTGCCAGCAGAAAAGGCAGGGGGCCTACCCGCGGGCATACGCAGTATTTT.

J is TRBJ2-7 and V is TRBV6-5; perhaps TRBD2 as D (7 bases). Germline-derived CDR1 and CDR2 are MNHEY and SVGAGI. The CDR3 length is 16 residues. The V end lost 0 bases, the J end lost 7 bases, and 19 bases lay between the germline ends. The CDR3 region is CASSYSPSGTLGEQYF. Written as DNA, the CDR3 is TGTGCCAGCAGTTACTCTCCCAGCGGGACACTGGGGGAGCAGTACTTC.

The CDR3 DNA follows: TGCGCCAGCAGCGAACAGGGGGGCGATACGCAGTATTTT. It codes for CASSEQGGDTQYF. The chain links TRBV5-1 to TRBJ2-3, with 8 bases matching TRBD1. The CDR3 is made up of 13 amino acids. The trim removed 4 bases at V and 6 bases at J, leaving 4 bases unmatched. Germline V CDR1 and CDR2: SGHRS, YFSETQ.

This chain joins TRBV6-5 and TRBJ1-2; 10 bases agree with TRBD1. This CDR3 contains 15 residues. V was pared by 4 bases and J by 5 bases, with 7 bases of the junction left unmatched. Germline V gives CDR1 MNHEY, CDR2 SVGAGI. CDR3: CASSFGTGARYGYTF. In DNA form, the CDR3 reads TGTGCCAGCAGTTTCGGGACAGGGGCTCGATATGGCTACACCTTC.

The V and J genes are TRBV6-1 and TRBJ1-4; no definite D call. Germline V gene sequence: CDR1 MNHNS, CDR2 SASEGT. V lost 2 bases to trimming and J lost 4 bases, with 11 bases between them. The CDR3 contains 15 residues. The CDR3 spells CASSENWRVNEKLFF. As DNA, the CDR3 is TGTGCCAGCAGTGAAAACTGGAGGGTTAATGAAAAACTGTTTTTT.

The chain links TRBV5-1 to TRBJ2-7, with a tentative D call TRBD1 (5 bases). V shed 2 bases and J shed 2 bases, with 8 bases lying between them. CDR3 length: 13 residues. Germline CDR1 and CDR2: SGHRS and YFSETQ. The CDR3 is CASSFQGTYEQYF. CDR3 nucleotides: TGCGCCAGCAGCTTTCAGGGTACCTACGAGCAGTACTTC.

The gene calls are TRBV11-2 and TRBJ2-2; 10 bases are a match to TRBD2. J was trimmed by 7 bases and V by 0 bases; bases with no gene match: 11. The germline V gene encodes CDR1 SGHAT and CDR2 FQNNGV. The CDR3 is made up of 18 amino acids. CDR3 residues: CASSLDLIAGGAGGELFF. CDR3 DNA sequence: TGTGCCAGCAGCTTAGATTTGATAGCGGGAGGAGCTGGCGGGGAGCTGTTTTTT.

This chain joins TRBV28 and TRBJ1-6, with TRBD1 identical over 10 bases. Germline lookup yields CDR1 MDHEN and CDR2 SYDVKM. There are 15 residues in the CDR3. V trimming: 4 bases; J trimming: 10 bases; junction bases outside the gene matches: 7. The DNA for the CDR3 is TGTGCCAGCAGTTCCGGGGGGACAGGGGTCTCACCCCTCCACTTT. Protein product: CASSSGGTGVSPLHF.

This clone occurred a few times. This sequence joins TRBV15 and TRBJ2-5; D is uncertain. The CDR3 loop spans 12 amino acids. Germline-derived CDR1 and CDR2 are LNHNV and YYDKDF (reference sequence). Trimming shortened V by 0 bases and J by 11 bases, and 10 bases separated the two germline ends. The CDR3 is CATSRDTRVQYF. CDR3 in DNA: TGTGCCACCAGCAGAGATACCCGAGTGCAGTACTTC.

The chain carries TRBV18 and TRBJ1-5, with TRBD1 as a possible D gene (5 bases). Germline CDR1 KGHSH, CDR2 LQKENI. Trimming stripped 0 bases from V and 3 bases from J, with 9 bases between. This CDR3 has 15 amino acids. The CDR3 spells CASSPPGGYNQPQHF. As DNA, the CDR3 is TGTGCCAGCTCACCACCGGGGGGTTACAATCAGCCCCAGCATTTT.

The chain links TRBV5-1 to TRBJ2-2; D not resolved. Germline-derived CDR1 and CDR2 are SGHRS and YFSETQ. Trimming took 0 bases from V and 3 from J, leaving 6 bases between them. The CDR3 spans 14 residues. CDR3 amino acids: CASSLVVDTGELFF. In DNA, the CDR3 is TGCGCCAGCAGCTTGGTAGTAGACACCGGGGAGCTGTTTTTT.

V and J are TRBV27 and TRBJ1-5, with D unresolved. Germline lookup yields CDR1 MNHEY and CDR2 SMNVEV (reference sequence). The CDR3 consists of 12 residues. Trimming took off 3 bases at V and 6 bases at J, with 6 bases between the two ends. The CDR3 DNA sequence: TGTGCCAGCAGTTTTGGGAGTCAGCCCCAGCATTTT. Protein sequence: CASSFGSQPQHF.

The J gene is TRBJ1-2, the V gene TRBV5-4, with 8 bases that match TRBD1. CDR1 is SGHNT, CDR2 YYREEE, per germline (reference sequence). The CDR3 is made up of 13 amino acids. Losses at the gene ends were 1 base for V and 8 bases for J; bases not matched to a gene: 4. CDR3 coding DNA: TGTGCCAGCAGCTTGCAGGGGGCGGGGGGCTACACCTTC. Protein product: CASSLQGAGGYTF.

The rearrangement links TRBV7-2 to TRBJ1-5, with D uncertain. The CDR3 length is 13 residues. Trimming removed 5 bases at V and 4 bases at J, with 9 bases between. Germline V gene data show CDR1 as SGHTA and CDR2 as FQGNSA. The DNA of the CDR3 is TGTGCCAGCAGCGCGTCGATTAATCAGCCCCAGCATTTT. As protein: CASSASINQPQHF.

The V call is TRBV7-6, the J call TRBJ2-7, with D tentatively TRBD2 (5 bases). This CDR3 region has 13 residues. V lost 1 base, J lost 3 bases, and 7 bases lay in between. Looked up from germline, CDR1 is SGHVS and CDR2 is FNYEAQ. The CDR3 sequence is CASSLGGLYEQYF. The CDR3 DNA reads TGTGCCAGCAGCTTAGGAGGGCTCTACGAGCAGTACTTC. Full variable domain (remainder filled in from reference TRBV7-6 and TRBJ2-7): GAGVSQSPRYKVTKRGQDVALRCDPISGHVSLYWYRQALGQGPEFLTYFNYEAQQDKSGLPNDRFSAERPEGSISTLTIQRTEQRDSAMYRCASSLGGLYEQYFGPGTRLTVT.

The J gene is TRBJ2-3, the V gene TRBV19, with 8 bases that match TRBD2. The germline gives CDR1 LNHDA, CDR2 SQIVND (reference sequence). With 2 bases clipped from V and 2 bases from J, the junction kept 6 bases outside the gene matches. This CDR3 comprises 16 residues. The DNA for the CDR3 is TGTGCCAGTAGTATATGGGTACTAGCGGACACAGATACGCAGTATTTT. The encoded protein is CASSIWVLADTDTQYF.

The chain couples TRBV7-3 to TRBJ2-7; the match to TRBD1 covers 7 bases. Germline V gene sequence: CDR1 SGHTA, CDR2 FQGTGA. The CDR3 is made up of 13 amino acids. After removal of 5 bases from V and 3 bases from J, the junction contained 4 bases not matched to a gene. The CDR3 here is CASSRAGGYEQYF. Here the CDR3 DNA reads TGTGCCAGCAGCCGGGCAGGGGGCTACGAGCAGTACTTC.

The gene calls are TRBV7-9 and TRBJ2-5; D may be TRBD2 (5 bases). V dropped 5 bases and J dropped 0 bases, with 16 bases sitting between them. CDR1 is SEHNR and CDR2 is FQNEAQ in the germline V gene (reference sequence). The CDR3 loop spans 16 amino acids. Here the CDR3 reads CASSPLWWEHQETQYF. The CDR3 region has the DNA TGTGCCAGCAGCCCTCTTTGGTGGGAGCACCAAGAGACCCAGTACTTC.

The chain uses TRBV9 and TRBJ2-2; 16 nucleotides align to TRBD2. J was trimmed by 5 bases and V by 3 bases; bases with no gene match: 7. This CDR3 is built from 18 residues. Germline V lookup: CDR1 SGDLS, CDR2 YYNGEE. CDR3 DNA: TGTGCCAGCAGCGCGAGGGGGACTAGCGGGGGGGGAACCGGGGAGCTGTTTTTT. Its translation is CASSARGTSGGGTGELFF.

This rearrangement joins TRBV29-1 to TRBJ1-1, with 9 bases that match TRBD1. From germline, CDR1 is SQVTM and CDR2 ANQGSEA. The CDR3 is made up of 11 amino acids. The CDR3 DNA reads as TGCCAAACAGGGGGCGGTACTGAAGCTTTCTTT. Its translation: CQTGGGTEAFF.